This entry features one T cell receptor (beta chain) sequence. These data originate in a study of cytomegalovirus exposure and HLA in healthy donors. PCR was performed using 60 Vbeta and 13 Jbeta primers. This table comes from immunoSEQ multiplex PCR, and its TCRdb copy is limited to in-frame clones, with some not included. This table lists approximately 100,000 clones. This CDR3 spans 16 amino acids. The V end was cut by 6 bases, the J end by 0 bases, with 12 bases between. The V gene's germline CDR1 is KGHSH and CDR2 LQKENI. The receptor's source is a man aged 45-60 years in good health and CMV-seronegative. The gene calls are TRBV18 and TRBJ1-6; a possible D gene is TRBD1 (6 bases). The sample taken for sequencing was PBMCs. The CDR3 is CASSPGASSYNSPLHF. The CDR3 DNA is TGTGCCAGCTCGCCAGGGGCCAGCTCCTATAATTCACCCCTCCACTTT.